This paragraph covers one TCR beta chain sequence. As yet, its antigen is unknown. This entry comes from a study of OX40 agonist ivuxolimab in advanced cancers. Across the study: An agonistic human IgG2 monoclonal antibody against OX40 (CD134) was given. Study results and caveats: Both blood CD4+ and CD8+ T cells showed clonal growth by week 6 at 0.1 to 3.0 mg/kg.

Germline V lookup: CDR1 SGHKS, CDR2 YYEKEE (reference sequence). Unmatched junction bases numbered 16, after V lost 4 bases and J lost 4 bases. This CDR3 is 18 amino acids long. The data were produced by immunoSEQ multiplex PCR, yet TCRdb's version contains in-frame clones alone and is incomplete. Here the sample spans 56,000 or so clones, about 85% being singletons. The chain recombines TRBV5-5 with TRBJ2-7; TRBD1 matches 11 bases. The sequences come from CD4+ or CD8+ T cells sorted from blood, collected in a trial of the OX40 agonist ivuxolimab. This TCR was recovered from an adult with an advanced solid tumor such as melanoma, head and neck, liver or kidney cancer. The CDR3 region is CASSAAITPGQGEYEQYF. The CDR3 nucleotides are TGTGCCAGCAGCGCAGCCATAACTCCGGGACAGGGGGAGTACGAGCAGTACTTC.